This is a list of T cell receptor beta chains from one sample in a study of beta chain features in type 1 diabetes. Method: immunoSEQ multiplex PCR; TCRdb's copy keeps in-frame clones and lacks some. The table lists some 160,000 clones, roughly 8% of them singletons, with approximately 0.56% in the top ten. Material: central memory CD4+ T cells from blood. The source of these receptors is a woman under 30 with type 1 diabetes. CDR3s include the opening cysteine and the closing phenylalanine or tryptophan. Each record gives: CDR3 protein, CDR3 DNA, V gene, D gene, clone size, J gene. The D gene is left open where the match is weak. Size tells how often a clone was seen (once, few, many) or the class of an expanded clone, and some rows leave it out.

CDR3: CASSYRGQGTEKLFF
DNA: TGTGCCAGCAGTTACCGGGGACAGGGGACTGAAAAACTGTTTTTT
V: TRBV5-6
D: TRBD1
size: few
J: TRBJ1-4

CDR3: CASSPGGSVNTEAFF
DNA: TGTGCCAGCAGTCCAGGGGGCAGCGTGAACACTGAAGCTTTCTTT
V: TRBV28
D: TRBD1
size: few
J: TRBJ1-1

CDR3: CASSLFLGQAFEQYF
DNA: TGTGCCAGCAGCTTATTTTTGGGGCAGGCGTTCGAGCAGTACTTC
V: TRBV11-2
D: .
size: few
J: TRBJ2-7

CDR3: CASRTGGGANEQFF
DNA: TGTGCCAGCAGAACGGGAGGGGGGGCCAATGAGCAGTTCTTC
V: TRBV27
D: TRBD2
size: few
J: TRBJ2-1

CDR3: CASSLVAGVPDSHEQYF
DNA: TGCGCCAGCAGCTTGGTGGCAGGGGTTCCGGATTCCCACGAGCAGTACTTC
V: TRBV5-1
D: .
size: .
J: TRBJ2-7

CDR3: CSVGLAGGNEQFF
DNA: TGCAGCGTTGGACTAGCTGGGGGTAATGAGCAGTTCTTC
V: TRBV29-1
D: TRBD2
size: many
J: TRBJ2-1

CDR3: CASMPVVAGANVLTF
DNA: TGTGCCAGCATGCCCGTGGTAGCTGGGGCCAACGTCCTGACTTTC
V: TRBV6-1
D: .
size: .
J: TRBJ2-6

CDR3: CASSWQGSGYTF
DNA: TGTGCCAGCAGCTGGCAGGGCAGTGGCTACACCTTC
V: TRBV11-2
D: .
size: .
J: TRBJ1-2

CDR3: CASSYSPDILTDTQYF
DNA: TGTGCCAGCAGTTACTCCCCGGACATCCTCACAGATACGCAGTATTTT
V: TRBV6-5
D: .
size: .
J: TRBJ2-3

CDR3: CASSPGAGANVLTF
DNA: TGTGCCAGCAGCCCAGGGGCTGGGGCCAACGTCCTGACTTTC
V: TRBV5-6
D: .
size: few
J: TRBJ2-6

CDR3: CAWMSGTDTQYF
DNA: TGTGCCTGGATGTCCGGGACAGATACGCAGTATTTT
V: TRBV30
D: .
size: .
J: TRBJ2-3

CDR3: CASSPRSGSEQYF
DNA: TGTGCCAGCAGCCCCCGGTCGGGGAGCGAGCAGTACTTC
V: TRBV5-6
D: .
size: .
J: TRBJ2-7

CDR3: CASSTGTSGDNEQFF
DNA: TGTGCCAGCAGCACCGGGACTAGCGGGGACAATGAGCAGTTCTTC
V: TRBV5-5
D: TRBD2
size: few
J: TRBJ2-1

CDR3: CATRTGNTGELFF
DNA: TGTGCCACCAGGACAGGGAACACCGGGGAGCTGTTTTTT
V: TRBV2
D: TRBD1
size: few
J: TRBJ2-2

CDR3: CASNQAGTSGYNEQFF
DNA: TGTGCCAGCAATCAAGCCGGGACTAGCGGTTACAATGAGCAGTTCTTC
V: TRBV25-1
D: TRBD2
size: .
J: TRBJ2-1

CDR3: CAWSDIGQAVGYTF
DNA: TGTGCCTGGAGTGATATAGGACAAGCCGTCGGCTACACCTTC
V: TRBV30
D: .
size: .
J: TRBJ1-2

CDR3: CASSSGQGAYEQYF
DNA: TGCGCCAGCAGCTCCGGACAGGGAGCCTACGAGCAGTACTTC
V: TRBV5-1
D: TRBD1
size: few
J: TRBJ2-7

CDR3: CASRGQFNTEAFF
DNA: TGTGCCAGCAGAGGACAGTTCAACACTGAAGCTTTCTTT
V: TRBV2
D: .
size: few
J: TRBJ1-1

CDR3: CASSRGGRGSLGFQYF
DNA: TGTGCCAGCAGCCGCGGCGGTAGGGGGTCCCTCGGGTTTCAGTACTTC
V: TRBV5-4
D: .
size: few
J: TRBJ2-4

CDR3: CASREQGASHNEQFF
DNA: TGTGCCAGCAGAGAACAGGGGGCGTCGCACAATGAGCAGTTCTTC
V: TRBV6-1
D: TRBD1
size: .
J: TRBJ2-1

CDR3: CASSLRQTYNEQFF
DNA: TGTGCCAGCAGCTTGAGACAGACCTACAATGAGCAGTTCTTC
V: TRBV5-6
D: .
size: .
J: TRBJ2-1

CDR3: CATRREGNTGELFF
DNA: TGTGCCACCCGCCGGGAGGGGAACACCGGGGAGCTGTTTTTT
V: TRBV19
D: TRBD2
size: few
J: TRBJ2-2

CDR3: CASSARPSGGPGDTQYF
DNA: TGTGCCAGCAGCGCGCGACCTAGCGGGGGGCCGGGAGATACGCAGTATTTT
V: TRBV9
D: TRBD2
size: .
J: TRBJ2-3

CDR3: CASSSRGLTDTQYF
DNA: TGTGCCAGCAGCTCGAGAGGCTTGACAGATACGCAGTATTTT
V: TRBV11-3
D: .
size: .
J: TRBJ2-3

CDR3: CASSFRAGAVNEQFF
DNA: TGCGCCAGCAGCTTCCGCGCGGGAGCAGTAAATGAGCAGTTCTTC
V: TRBV5-1
D: TRBD2
size: few
J: TRBJ2-1

CDR3: CASSQDHRSDQPQHF
DNA: TGCGCCAGCAGCCAAGATCACAGGAGTGATCAGCCCCAGCATTTT
V: TRBV4-3
D: .
size: .
J: TRBJ1-5

CDR3: CASSLETSGNTGELFF
DNA: TGTGCCAGCAGCTTAGAGACTAGCGGTAACACCGGGGAGCTGTTTTTT
V: TRBV7-2
D: TRBD2
size: .
J: TRBJ2-2

CDR3: CASSDRTSGDTGELFF
DNA: TGTGCCAGCAGTGACAGGACTAGCGGGGACACCGGGGAGCTGTTTTTT
V: TRBV6-4
D: TRBD2
size: many
J: TRBJ2-2

CDR3: CAIKGGSTEAFF
DNA: TGTGCCATCAAGGGGGGGTCGACTGAAGCTTTCTTT
V: TRBV10-3
D: .
size: .
J: TRBJ1-1

CDR3: CASSQSGTGRNTNYGYTF
DNA: TGCGCCAGCAGTCAATCGGGGACAGGGAGGAACACAAACTATGGCTACACCTTC
V: TRBV23-1
D: TRBD1
size: few
J: TRBJ1-2

CDR3: CASSQAGSGELFF
DNA: TGCGCCAGCAGCCAAGCGGGATCCGGGGAGCTGTTTTTT
V: TRBV4-1
D: .
size: few
J: TRBJ2-2

CDR3: CASSLGGQMYTEAFF
DNA: TGTGCCAGCAGCTTGGGTGGACAGATGTACACTGAAGCTTTCTTT
V: TRBV5-6
D: .
size: few
J: TRBJ1-1

CDR3: CAWREDRGRRNTGELFF
DNA: TGTGCCTGGAGAGAGGACAGGGGGCGTCGGAACACCGGGGAGCTGTTTTTT
V: TRBV30
D: TRBD1
size: few
J: TRBJ2-2

CDR3: CASSPRELEAFF
DNA: TGTGCCAGCTCACCTAGGGAGTTAGAAGCTTTCTTT
V: TRBV18
D: .
size: .
J: TRBJ1-1

CDR3: CASSQGTGGTTNEKLFF
DNA: TGCGCCAGCAGCCAGGGGACAGGGGGGACAACTAATGAAAAACTGTTTTTT
V: TRBV4-3
D: TRBD1
size: few
J: TRBJ1-4

CDR3: CASSPATRLRETQYF
DNA: TGTGCCAGCTCACCGGCGACCCGGCTGCGGGAGACCCAGTACTTC
V: TRBV18
D: .
size: few
J: TRBJ2-5

CDR3: CASSSQRGTYEQYF
DNA: TGTGCCAGTAGTTCCCAGCGGGGGACCTACGAGCAGTACTTC
V: TRBV19
D: TRBD2
size: .
J: TRBJ2-7

CDR3: CASRFGSGSAYNEQFF
DNA: TGTGCCAGCAGGTTTGGTAGCGGGAGTGCCTACAATGAGCAGTTCTTC
V: TRBV11-3
D: TRBD2
size: few
J: TRBJ2-1

CDR3: CASSAAGETQYF
DNA: TGTGCCAGCAGCGCCGCCGGAGAGACCCAGTACTTC
V: TRBV9
D: .
size: few
J: TRBJ2-5

CDR3: CASRHRDSPLHF
DNA: TGTGCCAGTAGGCACAGAGATTCACCCCTCCACTTT
V: TRBV19
D: .
size: .
J: TRBJ1-6

CDR3: CASSFRGTDTQYF
DNA: TGTGCCAGCAGCTTCAGGGGGACAGATACGCAGTATTTT
V: TRBV7-3
D: TRBD1
size: .
J: TRBJ2-3

CDR3: CASSLGTSTGELFF
DNA: TGTGCCAGCAGCTTAGGGACTAGCACCGGGGAGCTGTTTTTT
V: TRBV11-3
D: TRBD2
size: few
J: TRBJ2-2

CDR3: CAVLGQGIYEQYF
DNA: TGTGCCGTACTGGGACAGGGAATTTACGAGCAGTACTTC
V: TRBV30
D: TRBD1
size: .
J: TRBJ2-7

CDR3: CASSSGVNTEAFF
DNA: TGTGCCAGCAGTTCCGGGGTGAACACTGAAGCTTTCTTT
V: TRBV6-5
D: .
size: .
J: TRBJ1-1

CDR3: CASSGQSPNQPQHF
DNA: TGTGCCAGCAGCGGACAGAGCCCCAATCAGCCCCAGCATTTT
V: TRBV2
D: .
size: few
J: TRBJ1-5

CDR3: CASSQGGDPQYF
DNA: TGCGCCAGCAGCCAAGGGGGGGATCCGCAGTATTTT
V: TRBV4-3
D: .
size: .
J: TRBJ2-3

CDR3: CASSPGQGTQAFF
DNA: TGTGCCAGCAGCCCCGGACAGGGTACCCAAGCTTTCTTT
V: TRBV7-2
D: TRBD1
size: .
J: TRBJ1-1